This TCR beta chain was identified in a study of CD8 T cells in ankylosing spondylitis. MiXCR, run by TCRdb on the 5' RACE reads, gives a single entry per CDR3 protein. Of 800,000 to 900,000 distinct CDR3 sequences listed, 12% are singletons. Overall study results and limits: Earlier studies detected some motif variants in reactive arthritis synovial fluid and blood. Blood from ankylosing spondylitis patients appeared to carry a characteristic roughly 8-variant TCR beta motif. With a CD8+ phenotype, disease-linked clones were relatively rare in peripheral blood.

This clonotype was counted only a few times. What it recognizes is unknown. The CDR3 consists of 16 residues. The germline gives CDR1 SGDLS, CDR2 YYNGEE. The trim removed 2 bases at V and 4 bases at J, leaving 8 bases unmatched. This clonotype was sampled from a male donor with ankylosing spondylitis. The chain recombines TRBV9 with TRBJ2-3; 9 bases map to TRBD1. Sequencing was carried out using blood, either unsorted or a sorted T cell fraction (not recorded which). The CDR3 loop reads CASSVLGTGFSDTQYF. CDR3 nucleotides: TGTGCCAGCAGCGTGCTTGGGACAGGGTTCTCAGATACGCAGTATTTT.